One and the same sample provided the 5 T cell receptor beta chains below, sequenced in a study of cytomegalovirus exposure and HLA in healthy donors (dated by TCRdb to 2016 to 2017). The library relied on the immunoSEQ multiplex PCR assay. In its TCRdb copy, this immuneACCESS table keeps in-frame sequences only and misses some clones. Where compared with another copy, unresolved V genes explain less than half of these, and the others have no known cause. The sample profile shows 250,000 to 350,000 clones; approximately 86% of them were found once. Around 1% of the sample is held by the ten biggest clonotypes. Sequencing was performed on PBMCs. These receptors were collected from a man aged 25 to 40 in good health and CMV-seronegative.

The chain combines TRBV7-7 with TRBJ1-5; the D gene is possibly TRBD1 (5 bases). CDR3 length: 17 residues. Germline lookup yields CDR1 SSHAT and CDR2 FNYEAQ (reference sequence). Trimming removed 2 bases at V and 7 bases at J, with 21 bases between. CDR3 in DNA: TGTGCCAGCAGCTTAAAGCGTTGGGGCTGGCACGTCCAGCCCCAGCATTTT. This encodes CASSLKRWGWHVQPQHF.

V and J are TRBV6-5 and TRBJ1-2; TRBD1 matches at 7 bases. CDR1 and CDR2 from the germline V gene are MNHEY and SVGAGI. Trimming cost V 6 bases and J 4 bases; bases outside gene matches: 8. CDR3 size: 14 residues. Here the CDR3 DNA reads TGTGCCAGCAGCACCGACAGGGCGTTCTATGGCTACACCTTC. Protein: CASSTDRAFYGYTF.

This clone has just a few counts. The chain links TRBV2 to TRBJ1-2, with a tentative D call TRBD1 (6 bases). The CDR3 runs to 12 residues. In germline, CDR1 is SNHLY, CDR2 FYNNEI. The ends were cut back, 7 bases at V and 7 bases at J, with 13 bases in the middle. CDR3 coding DNA: TGTGCCAGCATTAGGGGGGGAGGTGGCTACACCTTC. This encodes CASIRGGGGYTF.

The chain joins TRBV9 to TRBJ2-1; D remains unclear. Per the germline V gene, CDR1 is SGDLS and CDR2 is YYNGEE. The CDR3 spans 12 residues. V was cut by 4 bases and J by 4 bases, with 6 bases left in between. The CDR3 DNA reads as TGTGCCAGCAGCCCCCCGTACAATGAGCAGTTCTTC. This translates into CASSPPYNEQFF. Based on the CDR3 plus reference TRBV9 and TRBJ2-1, the full variable domain is DSGVTQTPKHLITATGQRVTLRCSPRSGDLSVYWYQQSLDQGLQFLIQYYNGEERAKGNILERFSAQQFPDLHSELNLSSLELGDSALYFCASSPPYNEQFFGPGTRLTVL.

The chain employs TRBV7-8 and TRBJ1-4, with a weak D call TRBD1 (6 bases). CDR1 SGHVS and CDR2 FQNEAQ come from the germline V gene. V was clipped by 4 bases and J by 10 bases, with 7 bases between them. This CDR3 is built from 11 residues. In nucleotides, the CDR3 is TGTGCCAGCAGCTCCAGGGGAAAACTGTTTTTT. This encodes CASSSRGKLFF.